The subject of this entry is one TCR beta chain. The antigen is not known. The germline V gene has CDR1 MNHEY and CDR2 SMNVEV (reference sequence). Trimming removed 4 bases from V and 3 bases from J, with 13 bases in between. The CDR3 is made up of 14 amino acids. The sample is drawn from a study of CD8 T cells in ankylosing spondylitis. Making use of molecular barcodes, quantitative 5'-RACE generated TCR beta libraries. TCRdb redid the calling of the 5' RACE reads with MiXCR, one entry per CDR3 protein. Seen here are 380,000 or so distinct CDR3 sequences, approximately 22% observed once, and the top ten hold about 12%. Study-wide results and caveats: Existing reports had already noted some motif variants in reactive arthritis synovial fluid and blood. Significant enrichment of disease-linked clones was reportedly seen in matched ankylosing spondylitis synovial fluid. Under 10 highly homologous variants formed a TCR beta motif that appeared characteristic of ankylosing spondylitis blood.

The source is a male donor with ankylosing spondylitis or in good health (not recorded which). Sequenced sample: blood, either unsorted or a sorted T cell fraction (not recorded which). The rearrangement links TRBV27 to TRBJ2-7; TRBD1 might be the D (6 bases). This chain's CDR3 is CASSSRDKIYEQYF. CDR3 DNA sequence: TGTGCCAGCAGTTCCCGGGACAAGATCTACGAGCAGTACTTC.